Listed below are T cell receptor beta chains from one sample, sequenced in a study of response to subunit inactivated influenza vaccine. TCRdb recomputed calls from the RT-PCR reads with MiXCR, one row per CDR3 protein. The table includes fewer than 650,000 distinct CDR3 sequences, over 10% detected once. The sequencing used PBMCs from blood, collected 40 to 50 days after vaccination. These receptors all come from a man between 50 and 59 years old who received an inactivated influenza vaccine. Both conserved end residues are part of each CDR3. The order of the fields is J gene, V gene, D gene, clone size, CDR3 protein, CDR3 DNA. A D gene is named only where the DNA matches it firmly. Expanded clones get a size class; other rows say once, few or many, or leave the size out.

>TRBJ2-1|TRBV24-1|NA|few
CATSDSGTRKDNEQFF
TGTGCCACCAGTGATTCCGGGACCCGCAAGGACAATGAGCAGTTCTTC
>TRBJ1-1|TRBV6-2/TRBV6-3|NA|few
CASSYDPQTNTEAFF
TGTGCCAGCAGTTACGACCCGCAGACGAACACTGAAGCTTTCTTT
>TRBJ1-1|TRBV11-2|NA|NA
CASSTPRGRNTEAFF
TGTGCCAGCAGCACCCCGAGGGGGAGGAACACTGAAGCTTTCTTT
>TRBJ1-5|TRBV20-1|NA|few
CSASGSQGMQPQHF
TGCAGTGCTAGTGGGTCCCAGGGGATGCAGCCCCAGCATTTT
>TRBJ2-1|TRBV7-2|TRBD2|NA
CASSLERGGDDGFF
TGTGCCAGCAGCTTAGAACGCGGGGGGGACGACGGGTTCTTC
>TRBJ2-2|TRBV5-5|NA|NA
CASSITSSNTGELFF
TGTGCCAGCAGTATAACCTCCTCGAACACCGGGGAGCTGTTTTTT
>TRBJ1-4|TRBV6-1|NA|NA
CASSRLRGSNEKLFF
TGTGCCAGCAGTCGTCTTCGGGGGTCAAATGAAAAACTGTTTTTT
>TRBJ2-1|TRBV29-1|TRBD2|many
CSCLREGPGEQFF
TGCAGCTGCCTGCGGGAGGGCCCCGGTGAGCAGTTCTTC
>TRBJ2-1|TRBV18|NA|NA
CASSPLRANEQFF
TGTGCCAGCTCACCACTAAGGGCCAATGAGCAGTTCTTC
>TRBJ2-1|TRBV2|NA|few
CASSVSAGYNEQFF
TGTGCCAGCAGTGTTAGCGCAGGGTACAATGAGCAGTTCTTC
>TRBJ1-1|TRBV12-3/TRBV12-4|NA|few
CASRPRGGTAEAFF
TGTGCCAGCAGACCCCGGGGAGGAACGGCTGAAGCTTTCTTT
>TRBJ2-7|TRBV6-5|NA|few
CASSLMGAPGEQYF
TGTGCCAGCAGTTTAATGGGGGCGCCGGGGGAGCAGTACTTC
>TRBJ2-7|TRBV20-1|NA|many
CSARGHGDRALPYEQYF
TGCAGTGCTAGAGGCCACGGAGATCGCGCCCTACCCTACGAGCAGTACTTC
>TRBJ1-5|TRBV12-3/TRBV12-4|NA|NA
CACSLSGGIGDGNQPQHF
TGTGCCTGCAGTTTATCGGGAGGGATAGGTGACGGCAATCAGCCCCAGCATTTT
>TRBJ2-3|TRBV5-4|NA|NA
CASSLAGGGNTQYF
TGTGCCAGCAGCTTGGCCGGTGGTGGGAATACGCAGTATTTT
>TRBJ1-4|TRBV4-3|TRBD1|NA
CASSLHLLGQGDEKLFF
TGCGCCAGCAGCCTCCATTTGTTGGGACAGGGGGATGAAAAACTGTTTTTT
>TRBJ2-1|TRBV7-8|TRBD1|NA
CASSPPGGLEQFF
TGTGCCAGCAGCCCACCAGGGGGCTTGGAGCAGTTCTTC
>TRBJ2-1|TRBV21-1|NA|few
CASRVKVRVLRSRYNEQFF
TGTGCCAGCAGGGTAAAGGTGAGGGTTTTGCGGAGCCGGTACAATGAGCAGTTCTTC
>TRBJ1-2|TRBV12-3/TRBV12-4|NA|NA
CASRAGRQANYGYTF
TGTGCCAGCAGGGCGGGGAGGCAGGCTAACTATGGCTACACCTTC
>TRBJ2-7|TRBV7-2|NA|many
CASSPLTGYEQYF
TGTGCCAGCAGCCCGTTAACAGGGTACGAGCAGTACTTC
>TRBJ1-6|TRBV11-2|NA|NA
CASSLGLESPLHF
TGTGCCAGCAGCTTGGGGCTGGAGTCACCCCTCCACTTT
>TRBJ2-4|TRBV6-1|NA|many
CASRGTGAQSKNIQYF
TGTGCCAGCAGGGGGACTGGGGCCCAATCCAAAAACATTCAGTACTTC
>TRBJ2-7|TRBV4-2|TRBD2|NA
CASSQDRGVRSYEQYF
TGTGCCAGCAGCCAAGATCGGGGGGTGCGCTCCTACGAGCAGTACTTC
>TRBJ2-5|TRBV4-1|NA|few
CASSQDGMYQETQYF
TGCGCCAGCAGCCAAGATGGGATGTACCAAGAGACCCAGTACTTC
>TRBJ2-7|TRBV12-3/TRBV12-4|TRBD2|few
CASGETSGVSAYEQYF
TGTGCCAGCGGAGAGACTAGCGGAGTCTCGGCGTACGAGCAGTACTTC
>TRBJ2-1|TRBV12-3/TRBV12-4|NA|NA
CASRPIGQLMEQFF
TGTGCCAGCAGACCCATTGGACAGCTGATGGAGCAGTTCTTC
>TRBJ2-1|TRBV29-1|TRBD2|NA
CSVEEGLAGGICEQFF
TGCAGCGTTGAAGAAGGGCTAGCGGGAGGAATATGTGAGCAGTTCTTC
>TRBJ2-3|TRBV9|NA|NA
CASSAGGLGDTQYF
TGTGCCAGCAGCGCCGGGGGGCTTGGAGATACGCAGTATTTT
>TRBJ2-7|TRBV7-9|NA|NA
CASSLRDTGTLYEQYF
TGTGCCAGCAGCTTACGGGATACCGGGACATTGTACGAGCAGTACTTC
>TRBJ2-1|TRBV12-3/TRBV12-4|NA|many
CASSGGASSYNEQFF
TGTGCCAGCAGTGGGGGGGCCAGCTCCTACAATGAGCAGTTCTTC
>TRBJ1-2|TRBV20-1|NA|few
CSASTSMTNYGYTF
TGCAGTGCTAGTACGTCCATGACTAACTATGGCTACACCTTC
>TRBJ2-1|TRBV5-1|NA|many
CASRGPREQFF
TGCGCCAGCAGAGGTCCCCGTGAGCAGTTCTTC
>TRBJ2-7|TRBV12-3/TRBV12-4|TRBD1|NA
CASSPPGQFSYEQYF
TGTGCCAGCAGTCCCCCGGGACAGTTCTCCTACGAGCAGTACTTC
>TRBJ2-7|TRBV7-2|TRBD2|many
CASSLAGGLAGGHYEQYF
TGTGCCAGCAGCTTAGCGGGGGGACTAGCGGGAGGTCACTACGAGCAGTACTTC
>TRBJ2-1|TRBV7-8|NA|many
CASSSTGASSYNEQFF
TGTGCCAGCAGCTCCACAGGTGCTAGCTCCTACAATGAGCAGTTCTTC
>TRBJ1-5|TRBV18|TRBD1|few
CASSPVDRAANQPQHF
TGTGCCAGCTCACCAGTGGACAGGGCGGCGAATCAGCCCCAGCATTTT
>TRBJ1-1|TRBV6-1|NA|few
CASSEETKAFF
TGTGCCAGCAGTGAAGAGACAAAAGCTTTCTTT
>TRBJ2-5|TRBV5-8|NA|few
CASSLDIAFTGWTQYF
TGTGCCAGCAGCTTGGATATAGCCTTCACCGGATGGACCCAGTACTTC
>TRBJ2-3|TRBV7-2|NA|NA
CASSPFEDTQYF
TGTGCCAGCAGCCCCTTCGAAGATACGCAGTATTTT
>TRBJ2-7|TRBV5-1|TRBD2|many
CASSLANLLAGETEQYF
TGCGCCAGCAGCTTGGCCAATCTACTAGCGGGAGAGACGGAGCAGTACTTC
>TRBJ2-3|TRBV6-2/TRBV6-3|TRBD2|few
CASRRPGLAGATDTQYF
TGTGCCAGCAGGAGACCGGGACTAGCGGGAGCAACAGATACGCAGTATTTT
>TRBJ1-5|TRBV18|TRBD1|NA
CASSPRQGREPQHF
TGTGCCAGCTCACCGAGACAGGGGAGGGAGCCCCAGCATTTT
>TRBJ2-3|TRBV3-1|NA|few
CASSQDTVGATDTQYF
TGTGCCAGCAGCCAAGATACGGTGGGGGCAACAGATACGCAGTATTTT
>TRBJ2-1|TRBV5-1|NA|NA
CASSLDPGSYNEQFF
TGCGCCAGCAGCTTAGATCCAGGGAGTTACAATGAGCAGTTCTTC
>TRBJ2-3|TRBV15|NA|NA
CATSRDRASIGDTQYF
TGTGCCACCAGCAGAGATCGGGCTAGCATTGGAGATACGCAGTATTTT
>TRBJ2-1|TRBV5-6|NA|few
CASSRGGDYNEQFF
TGTGCCAGCAGCCGAGGCGGAGATTACAATGAGCAGTTCTTC
>TRBJ2-2|TRBV7-2|TRBD2|NA
CASSIASGTGGELFF
TGTGCCAGCAGCATAGCTAGCGGGACCGGCGGGGAGCTGTTTTTT
>TRBJ1-4|TRBV4-1|NA|few
CASSQTQVRDEKLFF
TGCGCCAGCAGCCAAACCCAGGTTCGGGATGAAAAACTGTTTTTT
>TRBJ2-2|TRBV18|NA|NA
CASSPVTGELFF
TGTGCCAGCTCACCAGTCACCGGGGAGCTGTTTTTT